The source of this T cell receptor (beta chain) is a study of vaccination and CD4 T cells after COVID-19. Whole-study context: Participants, all vaccine recipients, received two doses of either BNT162b2 or mRNA-1273. Notes on the study in general: For SARS-CoV-2-reactive clonotypes, the median went from approximately 23 to 38, a nonsignificant increase.

About this clonotype itself: The antigen remains undetermined.

The time point here: late sampling 161 to 241 days after vaccination in a few convalescent patients. TCRdb itself ran the PCR reads through MiXCR, one entry per CDR3 protein. The sample yields 30,000 or so distinct CDR3 sequences, almost 50% seen once. This receptor was identified in a human donor who had recovered from COVID-19. This specimen consisted of CD4+ T cells from blood, obtained about 7 months after SARS-CoV-2 vaccination.

In DNA form, the CDR3 reads TGTGCCAGCAGTTTCGGGGTGGTTGCAGCGGGATCCTACGAGCAGTACTTC. Protein product: CASSFGVVAAGSYEQYF. V and J are TRBV28 and TRBJ2-7; TRBD2 matches 7 bases. Germline CDR1 reads MDHEN; CDR2 reads SYDVKM. This CDR3 spans 17 amino acids. V gave up 3 bases and J gave up 1 base; unmatched junction bases: 12. Drawing the rest from reference TRBV28 and TRBJ2-7, the complete variable domain is DVKVTQSSRYLVKRTGEKVFLECVQDMDHENMFWYRQDPGLGLRLIYFSYDVKMKEKGDIPEGYSVSREKKERFSLILESASTNQTSMYLCASSFGVVAAGSYEQYFGPGTRLTVT.